This is a list of T cell receptor beta chains from one sample in a study of T cells after yellow fever vaccination. MiXCR, applied by TCRdb to the 5' RACE reads, yields one record per CDR3 protein. Among roughly 310,000 distinct CDR3 sequences listed, more than 3% were seen once. This sample comprised PBMCs, obtained on the day of the yellow fever booster vaccination. These TCRs come from a man between 18 and 35 years old who received the YFV17D yellow fever vaccine. The CDR3 runs from the conserved cysteine through the conserved F or W. D genes are given only for firm matches. A clone size is listed for some rows: how often the clone was seen (once, few, many), or a class if it is expanded.

abundance	j_gene	d_gene	v_gene	CDR3nt	CDR3aa
-	TRBJ2-1	-	TRBV20-1	TGCAGTGCTAGAGATCGGGAAGGGGAGGTCTCCTACAATGAGCAGTTCTTC	CSARDREGEVSYNEQFF
-	TRBJ2-3	TRBD2	TRBV4-1	TGCGCCAGCAGCCAAGCGGGGAGCGGGGTCGATAGCACAGATACGCAGTATTTT	CASSQAGSGVDSTDTQYF
few	TRBJ2-1	TRBD1	TRBV5-1	TGCGCCAGCAGCTTACAGGGGGGCAGGACGAATGAGCAGTTCTTC	CASSLQGGRTNEQFF
few	TRBJ1-5	-	TRBV6-5	TGTGCCAGCAGAGTGGGTATAGGGCAGCCCCAGCATTTT	CASRVGIGQPQHF
few	TRBJ1-5	-	TRBV6-5	TGTGCCAGCAGTTACGATCCGCCGGGTCTCAATCAGCCCCAGCATTTT	CASSYDPPGLNQPQHF
many	TRBJ1-5	TRBD1	TRBV28	TGTGCCAGCAGCGGACAGGGGAATCAGCCCCAGCATTTT	CASSGQGNQPQHF
many	TRBJ2-7	-	TRBV7-2	TGTGCCAGCACAGAAGTAGGGGGTGGGATCGACGAGCAGTACTTC	CASTEVGGGIDEQYF
-	TRBJ2-2	TRBD2	TRBV7-3	TGTGCCAGCAGGCTAGCGGCCGGGGAGCTGTTTTTT	CASRLAAGELFF
-	TRBJ2-3	TRBD2	TRBV6-1	TGTGCCAGCAGTGGTCACTCGATGCGCGGGGGAGGACGGGGTCGACTTACGAGAGATACGCAGTATTTT	CASSGHSMRGGGRGRLTRDTQYF
many	TRBJ1-2	-	TRBV7-2	TGTGCCAGCAGCTTAGTAATGTCCAGGGGTCTCTACACCTTC	CASSLVMSRGLYTF
many	TRBJ2-5	-	TRBV7-2	TGTGCCAGCAGCTTCGATAGGGAGCTACAACAAGAGACCCAGTACTTC	CASSFDRELQQETQYF
few	TRBJ2-3	TRBD2	TRBV11-2	TGTGCCAGCAGCTCAACTAGCGGGGGTAGCACAGATACGCAGTATTTT	CASSSTSGGSTDTQYF
-	TRBJ2-3	TRBD2	TRBV20-1	TGCAGTGCTCTGACTAGCGGGAGCACAGATACGCAGTATTTT	CSALTSGSTDTQYF
few	TRBJ2-4	TRBD2	TRBV19	TGTGCCAGTAGTACTAGCGGGGGGGCCACGAACATTCAGTACTTC	CASSTSGGATNIQYF
few	TRBJ1-1	TRBD1	TRBV4-3	TGCGCCAGCAGCCACTTTAGGACAGGTACGGCTGAAGCTTTCTTT	CASSHFRTGTAEAFF
many	TRBJ2-5	TRBD2	TRBV4-2	TGTGCCAGCAGTAGCGGACTAGCGGGGGGCCAAGAGACCCAGTACTTC	CASSSGLAGGQETQYF
few	TRBJ2-1	-	TRBV12-3/TRBV12-4	TGTGCCAGCACTAGGGGGGGAATATACAATGAGCAGTTCTTC	CASTRGGIYNEQFF
many	TRBJ1-1	-	TRBV6-5	TGTGCCAGCAGCAAACGACAGGTGAACACTGAAGCTTTCTTT	CASSKRQVNTEAFF
-	TRBJ2-3	TRBD2	TRBV29-1	TGCAGCGTTGAGGGGACTAGAGGGATTAGCACAGATACGCAGTATTTT	CSVEGTRGISTDTQYF
-	TRBJ2-1	-	TRBV3-1	TGTGCCAGCAGCCAAACCTATGACACCTTCAATGAGCAGTTCTTC	CASSQTYDTFNEQFF
many	TRBJ2-1	TRBD2	TRBV7-2	TGTGCCAGCAGCTCCGGGACTAGCGGGGGCTTCCGGGAGCAGTTCTTC	CASSSGTSGGFREQFF
many	TRBJ2-5	TRBD2	TRBV9	TGTGCCAGCAGCCCACCTAGCGGGATAAGCTCAGAGACCCAGTACTTC	CASSPPSGISSETQYF
-	TRBJ2-5	TRBD2	TRBV12-3/TRBV12-4	TGTGCCAGCAGTTTTACGGGGGGAGAAGAGACCCAGTACTTC	CASSFTGGEETQYF
-	TRBJ2-3	-	TRBV9	TGTGCCAGCAGCATACAGTCCGGGGCAGATACGCAGTATTTT	CASSIQSGADTQYF
-	TRBJ2-6	TRBD1	TRBV7-9	TGTGCCAGCAGCTTGAAGCGGACAGGAACATCTGGGGCCAACGTCCTGACTTTC	CASSLKRTGTSGANVLTF
many	TRBJ2-1	-	TRBV12-5	TGTGCTAGTGGTTTGGTACAAGTGACTCTAATCAATGAGCAGTTCTTC	CASGLVQVTLINEQFF
many	TRBJ2-5	-	TRBV5-6	TGTGCCAGCAGCTTGTCATGGGCAGAGACCCAGTACTTC	CASSLSWAETQYF
-	TRBJ1-6	-	TRBV5-5	TGTGCCAGCAGCTTGGCCACCCCTCCCAGCTCCTATAATTCACCCCTCCACTTT	CASSLATPPSSYNSPLHF
few	TRBJ1-5	-	TRBV3-1	TGTGCCAGCAGCCAAGACACACAGCCAAATCAGCCCCAGCATTTT	CASSQDTQPNQPQHF
many	TRBJ2-3	-	TRBV5-1	TGCGCCAGCAGCCCGGCCGGACATCCAGATACGCAGTATTTT	CASSPAGHPDTQYF
-	TRBJ1-1	TRBD1	TRBV12-3/TRBV12-4	TGTGCCAGCAGTTTAGGAGCGGGACAGACTGAAGCTTTCTTT	CASSLGAGQTEAFF
few	TRBJ2-3	-	TRBV5-5	TGTGCCAGCAGCGTCCAACTAGTCCCCTCTGGTACGCAGTATTTT	CASSVQLVPSGTQYF
few	TRBJ1-2	TRBD1	TRBV19	TGTGCCAGTAGTATCAGGCAGGGGGGCTATGGCTACACCTTC	CASSIRQGGYGYTF
many	TRBJ1-2	-	TRBV5-6	TGTGCCAGCAGCTTGGAAGTAGGGCCGAACTATGGCTACACCTTC	CASSLEVGPNYGYTF
many	TRBJ2-1	TRBD2	TRBV4-1	TGCGCCAGCAGCCCCCGCGGCAGGGGCTCACGTAGCGGGGGGGTCAATGAGCAGTTCTTC	CASSPRGRGSRSGGVNEQFF
many	TRBJ2-2	-	TRBV24-1	TGTGCCACCCCTAAGGCCACCGGGGAGCTGTTTTTT	CATPKATGELFF
many	TRBJ2-5	-	TRBV20-1	TGCAGTGCTAGTGGGACTCTTCCACAGGAGACCCAGTACTTC	CSASGTLPQETQYF
many	TRBJ2-7	TRBD1	TRBV20-1	TGCAGTGCTAGACCCCCGGGACAGGGTTTGACCTTCTACGAGCAGTACTTC	CSARPPGQGLTFYEQYF
-	TRBJ1-1	-	TRBV6-1	TGTGCCAGCCCTCCTCCGGGACGAGGGGACACTGAAGCTTTCTTT	CASPPPGRGDTEAFF
many	TRBJ2-1	TRBD2	TRBV5-6	TGTGCCAGCAGCACCGGGACTAGCGTGGATGAGCAGTTCTTC	CASSTGTSVDEQFF
few	TRBJ1-4	TRBD1	TRBV6-5	TGTGCCAGCAGTTACTCCAGGGGGGGGAATGAAAAACTGTTTTTT	CASSYSRGGNEKLFF
few	TRBJ1-5	TRBD1	TRBV4-2	TGTGCCAGCAGCCAAACTCCCGGACAGGGAAAAAATAGCAATCAGCCCCAGCATTTT	CASSQTPGQGKNSNQPQHF
-	TRBJ1-1	-	TRBV20-1	TGCAGTGCTAGAGGGTCCACAGGGAAAGCTTTCTTT	CSARGSTGKAFF
many	TRBJ1-1	-	TRBV4-1	TGCGCCAGCAGCCCGAGGTCGGGCAACACTGAAGCTTTCTTT	CASSPRSGNTEAFF
-	TRBJ2-2	-	TRBV27	TGTGCCAGCACCTCCGGGGAGCTGTTTTTT	CASTSGELFF
few	TRBJ1-5	TRBD1	TRBV6-2/TRBV6-3	TGTGCCAGCAGTTACTCGTTAGGGGGCGAGAATCAGCCCCAGCATTTT	CASSYSLGGENQPQHF
few	TRBJ2-3	-	TRBV20-1	TGCAGTGCTAGACTCGCGGGGGCGGGAGATACGCAGTATTTT	CSARLAGAGDTQYF
many	TRBJ1-2	-	TRBV19	TGTGCGACGCAGCTACCTAACTATGGCTACACCTTC	CATQLPNYGYTF
few	TRBJ2-1	-	TRBV5-1	TGCGCCAGCAGCTTGGGCCGGACAGCGGGTGAGCAGTTCTTC	CASSLGRTAGEQFF
many	TRBJ2-5	-	TRBV5-1	TGCGCCAGCAGCTTGGCGGGACCTCAAGAGACCCAGTACTTC	CASSLAGPQETQYF
many	TRBJ2-3	TRBD2	TRBV28	TGTGCCAGCCCCCTCCCCGGGGGGGGGGCCACAGATACGCAGTATTTT	CASPLPGGGATDTQYF
many	TRBJ2-3	TRBD2	TRBV15	TGTGCCACCAGCAGAGATACGCGGGGGGGCCCGGGAGATACGCAGTATTTT	CATSRDTRGGPGDTQYF
-	TRBJ2-5	-	TRBV7-2	TGTGCCAGCAGCTTAGACAGCATAGGGGAGACCCAGTACTTC	CASSLDSIGETQYF
many	TRBJ2-1	TRBD2	TRBV5-1	TGCGCCAGCAGCTTTGCTCTAGCGGGGGGGAGGAATGAGCAGTTCTTC	CASSFALAGGRNEQFF
-	TRBJ2-7	TRBD2	TRBV20-1	TGCAGTGCTCAACAAGCGGGGGGAACCTACGAGCAGTACTTC	CSAQQAGGTYEQYF
few	TRBJ1-2	-	TRBV7-9	TGTGCCAGCAGCCCCCCGGGGGGCGGAAACTATGGCTACACCTTC	CASSPPGGGNYGYTF
many	TRBJ1-2	-	TRBV7-3	TGTGCCAGCAGCGAGGGGGGGAGTGGCTACACCTTC	CASSEGGSGYTF
-	TRBJ1-6	-	TRBV5-1	TGCGCCAGCAGCTGGGACCTTGGCTCACCCCTCCACTTT	CASSWDLGSPLHF
-	TRBJ2-3	TRBD2	TRBV25-1	TGTGCCAGCAGTGACCCCCGACTAGCGGGTAACACAGATACGCAGTATTTT	CASSDPRLAGNTDTQYF
many	TRBJ2-2	-	TRBV5-1	TGCGCCAGCAGCTTAGGCGGAGGGGACCCCGGGGAGCTGTTTTTT	CASSLGGGDPGELFF